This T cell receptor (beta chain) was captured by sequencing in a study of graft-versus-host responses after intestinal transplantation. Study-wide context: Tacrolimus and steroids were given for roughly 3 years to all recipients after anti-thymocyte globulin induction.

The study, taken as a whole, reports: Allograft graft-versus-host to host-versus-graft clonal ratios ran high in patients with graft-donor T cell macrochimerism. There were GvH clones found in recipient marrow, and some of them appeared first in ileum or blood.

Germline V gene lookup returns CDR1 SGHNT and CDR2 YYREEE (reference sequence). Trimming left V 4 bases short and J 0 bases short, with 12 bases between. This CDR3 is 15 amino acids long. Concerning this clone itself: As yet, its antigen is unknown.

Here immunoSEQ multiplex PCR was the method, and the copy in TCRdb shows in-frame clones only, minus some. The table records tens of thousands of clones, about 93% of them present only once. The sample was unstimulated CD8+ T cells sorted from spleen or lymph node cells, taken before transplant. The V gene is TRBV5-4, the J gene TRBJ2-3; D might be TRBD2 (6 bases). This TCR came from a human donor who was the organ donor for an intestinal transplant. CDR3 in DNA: TGTGCCAGCAGCCAAAGACTAGGGAGCACAGATACGCAGTATTTT. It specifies CASSQRLGSTDTQYF.